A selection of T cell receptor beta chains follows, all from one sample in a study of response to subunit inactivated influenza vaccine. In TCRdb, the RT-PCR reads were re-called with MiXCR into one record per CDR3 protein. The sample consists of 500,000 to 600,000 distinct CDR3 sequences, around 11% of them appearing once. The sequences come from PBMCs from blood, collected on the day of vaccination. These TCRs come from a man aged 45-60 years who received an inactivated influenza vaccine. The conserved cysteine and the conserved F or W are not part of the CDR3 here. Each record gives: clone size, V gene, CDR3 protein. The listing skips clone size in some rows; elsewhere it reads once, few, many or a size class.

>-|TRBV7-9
ASSPQGVTSYGYT
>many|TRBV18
ASSLPLSGGSGEQF
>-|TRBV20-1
SARVGGTETQY
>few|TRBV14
ASSQDLGNSPLH
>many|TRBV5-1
ASSHGQAYNEQF
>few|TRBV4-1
ASSQFTTGSYEQY
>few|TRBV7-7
ASSLGLGGGKETQY
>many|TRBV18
ASSPRSSGVGSRGEQF
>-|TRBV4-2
ASSQDYVGAGPGTGELF
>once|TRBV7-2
ASSLMSQETQY
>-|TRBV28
ASSLPLSNQPQH
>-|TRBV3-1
ASSQDNREGVETQY
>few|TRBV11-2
ASSLVSGYSYEQY
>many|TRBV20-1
SARYRGQGGGYGYT
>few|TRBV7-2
ASSLAGAGAWNEQF
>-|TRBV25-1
ASSEHPRYEQY
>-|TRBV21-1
ASSKYVPLDTDTQY
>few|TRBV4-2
ASSQVTGEEKLF
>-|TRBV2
ASRVQGSSYNSPLH
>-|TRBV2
ASSPGQGTGANVLT
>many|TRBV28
ASSLMRGGTEAF
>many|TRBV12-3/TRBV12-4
ASSLGLGGEQF
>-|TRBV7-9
ASSLGGDFYNEQF
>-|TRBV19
ASSIDSLINANEQF
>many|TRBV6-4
ASSDSIGVRLGNYEQY
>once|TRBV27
GSRGQALANSPLH
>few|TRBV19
ASSTGQGISNQPQH
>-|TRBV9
ASSAEPNQPQH
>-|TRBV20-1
SALHGSRGSYEQY
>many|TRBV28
ASSASGPVDTQY
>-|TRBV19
ASSIVWGAGGRTYNEQF
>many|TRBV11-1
ASSLAKGWGRQGFSGELF
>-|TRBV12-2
ASRFLAGVPRVVNEQF
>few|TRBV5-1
ASSLGGETDTQY
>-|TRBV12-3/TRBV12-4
ASSPEYTGELF
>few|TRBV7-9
ASTEQTGGAYEQY
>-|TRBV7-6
ASSLGTRGKRYNEQF
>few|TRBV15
ATSRVLGRAPTDTQY
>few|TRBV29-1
SVQRKFHYNEQF
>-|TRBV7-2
ASSLVAGKADTQY
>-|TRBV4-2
ASSLQDRHTGELF
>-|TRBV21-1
ASTPAGQGVTGELF
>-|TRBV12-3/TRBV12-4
ASSAQGGGYT